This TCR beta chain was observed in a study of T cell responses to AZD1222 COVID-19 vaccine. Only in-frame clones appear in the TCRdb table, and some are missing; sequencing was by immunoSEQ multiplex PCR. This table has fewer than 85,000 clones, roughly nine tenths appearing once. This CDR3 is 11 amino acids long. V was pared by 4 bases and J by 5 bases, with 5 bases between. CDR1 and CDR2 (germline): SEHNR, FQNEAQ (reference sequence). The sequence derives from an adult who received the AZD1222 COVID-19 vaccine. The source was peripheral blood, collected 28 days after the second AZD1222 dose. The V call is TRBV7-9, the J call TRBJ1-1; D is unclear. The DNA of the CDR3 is TGTGCCAGCAGCTCCGGGACTGAAGCTTTCTTT. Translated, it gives CASSSGTEAFF.